This passage covers 14 T cell receptor beta chains from one sample sequenced in a study of T cell responses to AZD1222 COVID-19 vaccine (dated by TCRdb to the early 2020s). The time point label for this specimen denotes: baseline before first vaccination. Libraries were made using the immunoSEQ multiplex PCR assay. Not all clones reach the TCRdb copy of this immuneACCESS table, which keeps in-frame sequences only. Checked studies attribute under half of the gap to unresolved V genes and leave the rest unexplained. Counted in this sample were about 190,000 clones; approximately 92% of them appeared once. The top ten hold 1% to 1.5% of the sample. Material: peripheral blood, obtained on day 0 of AZD1222 vaccination. The receptor set was obtained from an adult in good health.

The chain has TRBV7-3 and TRBJ2-1, with TRBD2 matching 7 bases. The germline V gene has CDR1 SGHTA and CDR2 FQGTGA. CDR3 length equals 14 residues. With V trimmed by 2 bases and J by 5 bases, 3 bases remained unmatched. The CDR3 reads CASSLVGGNNEQFF. The CDR3 DNA sequence: TGTGCCAGCAGCTTAGTCGGGGGGAACAATGAGCAGTTCTTC.

This sequence joins TRBV15 and TRBJ2-2; TRBD1 is a possible D gene (6 bases). This CDR3 contains 16 residues. Germline CDR1 LNHNV, CDR2 YYDKDF (reference sequence). Trimming pared 0 bases from V and 0 bases from J, leaving 8 bases between. CDR3 loop: CATSRDPGANTGELFF. As DNA, the CDR3 is TGTGCCACCAGCAGAGATCCAGGGGCGAACACCGGGGAGCTGTTTTTT.

This clone was seen only once. V gene TRBV4-3 combines with J gene TRBJ1-4; D perhaps matches TRBD1 (5 bases). Germline V gives CDR1 LGHNA, CDR2 YSLEER. This CDR3 spans 13 amino acids. Trimming shortened V by 8 bases and J by 8 bases, and 15 bases separated the two germline ends. The CDR3 spells CASRPGQGEKLFF. The CDR3 DNA follows: TGCGCCAGCCGCCCCGGGCAGGGAGAAAAACTGTTTTTT.

V is TRBV6-2 or TRBV6-3 and J is TRBJ1-1; D is ambiguous. Germline V lookup: CDR1 MNHEY, CDR2 SVGEGT. This CDR3 has 14 amino acids. V lost 2 bases to trimming and J lost 1 base, with 8 bases between them. DNA for the CDR3: TGTGCCAGCAGTTACCCGAGCTCGAACACTGAAGCTTTCTTT. It translates to CASSYPSSNTEAFF.

This chain uses TRBV7-8 with TRBJ2-5; tentatively, D is TRBD2 (7 bases). CDR1 and CDR2 from the germline V gene are SGHVS and FQNEAQ. The CDR3 extends over 15 amino acids. Trimming took 2 bases from V and 7 from J, leaving 17 bases between them. This chain's CDR3 is CASSLSGRGGGTQYF. CDR3 DNA sequence: TGTGCCAGCAGCTTATCGGGCAGGGGAGGGGGGACCCAGTACTTC.

The genes are TRBV27 and TRBJ2-5, with D hard to call. Trimming left V 1 base short and J 4 bases short, with 7 bases between. Germline lookup yields CDR1 MNHEY and CDR2 SMNVEV (reference sequence). The CDR3 has 13 amino acids. This CDR3 reads CASSLLGLETQYF. Here the CDR3 DNA reads TGTGCCAGCAGTTTATTAGGTTTAGAGACCCAGTACTTC.

The J gene is TRBJ2-1, the V gene TRBV15, with 9 bases fitting TRBD1. CDR1 is LNHNV, CDR2 YYDKDF, per germline (reference sequence). V lost 1 base to trimming and J lost 6 bases; unmatched junction nucleotides: 7. This CDR3 is 16 amino acids long. The CDR3 region is CATSRAGQGIVNEQFF. DNA for the CDR3: TGTGCCACCAGCAGAGCAGGACAGGGGATCGTCAATGAGCAGTTCTTC.

The chain couples TRBV10-3 to TRBJ2-6, with 7 bases aligning to TRBD1. V lost 11 bases, J lost 6 bases, and 13 bases stayed unmatched. Germline CDR1 ENHRY, CDR2 SYGVKD. This CDR3 comprises 15 residues. The CDR3 reads CASRDSVEEANVLTF. Written as DNA, the CDR3 is TGTGCCTCACGGGACAGTGTTGAGGAGGCCAACGTCCTGACTTTC.

The V call is TRBV6-5, the J call TRBJ1-1; D is perhaps TRBD1 (5 bases). CDR3 size: 15 residues. CDR1 is MNHEY, CDR2 SVGAGI, per germline. V was clipped by 0 bases and J by 10 bases, with 18 bases between them. The CDR3 DNA sequence: TGTGCCAGCAGTTACTCTAGGACACATACCCTCGGAGCTTTCTTT. Translated: CASSYSRTHTLGAFF.

The CDR3 sequence: CASRPGGGSGNTIYF. Written as DNA, the CDR3 is TGTGCCAGCAGACCAGGGGGTGGTTCCGGAAACACCATATATTTT. The J gene is TRBJ1-3, the V gene TRBV6-6, with TRBD1 matching 7 bases. The CDR3 runs 15 residues. Per germline, CDR1 MNHNY and CDR2 SVGAGI (reference sequence). V was clipped by 6 bases and J by 4 bases; unmatched bases: 9.

This chain connects TRBV9 to TRBJ2-1, with a possible D match to TRBD1 (6 bases). This CDR3 has 15 residues. Germline assignment: CDR1 SGDLS and CDR2 YYNGEE. Between the trimmed V and J ends, which lost 0 bases and 2 bases, there was a span of 9 bases. This CDR3 reads CASSVVPGAYNEQFF. As DNA, the CDR3 is TGTGCCAGCAGCGTAGTTCCAGGGGCCTACAATGAGCAGTTCTTC.

The genes are TRBV4-2 and TRBJ2-1; 11 nucleotides agree with TRBD2. CDR1 LGHNA and CDR2 YNFKEQ come from the germline V gene. The CDR3 totals 17 residues. The V gene end was trimmed by 1 base and the J gene end by 3 bases; junction bases not matched to a gene: 5. CDR3 residues: CASSQAISGGVYNEQFF. The CDR3 coding sequence is TGTGCCAGCAGCCAAGCAATTAGCGGGGGGGTCTACAATGAGCAGTTCTTC.

This rearrangement joins TRBV7-6 to TRBJ1-6; tentative D call: TRBD1 (6 bases). CDR3 size: 17 residues. Germline CDR1 is SGHVS and CDR2 is FNYEAQ. Trimming left V 1 base short and J 3 bases short, with 13 bases between. The CDR3 nucleotides are TGTGCCAGCAGCTTAGAGGGGGGGGCGCGCTATAATTCACCCCTCCACTTT. Its protein is CASSLEGGARYNSPLHF.

The gene calls are TRBV5-6 and TRBJ1-6; tentative D call: TRBD1 (5 bases). CDR3 length: 16 residues. Germline CDR1 reads SGHDT; CDR2 reads YYEEEE. The V end was cut by 4 bases, the J end by 0 bases, with 11 bases between. The CDR3 nucleotides are TGTGCCAGCAGCGGGGGTGCAAGCTCCTATAATTCACCCCTCCACTTT. Protein sequence: CASSGGASSYNSPLHF.